This record concerns one T cell receptor (beta chain) sequence. Its antigen is currently unknown. The data originate from a study of T cell clonotyping in hematopoietic cell transplantation. Findings and limits, study-wide: CD4 and CD8 repertoire contributions could not be separated without sorting. Few recipient clonotypes overlapped donors; over 95% were de novo at given depth. Broader posttransplant TCR repertoire diversity was predicted by graft donor and pretransplant recipient Inverse Simpson Index values.

V lost 0 bases and J lost 2, with 11 bases in between. Germline-derived CDR1 and CDR2 are LNHDA and SQIVND (reference sequence). The CDR3 is 16 amino acids. Measured with immunoSEQ multiplex PCR; TCRdb has only the in-frame clones, and not every one. The sample lists 65,000 to 75,000 clones; about 93% were seen once. This chain connects TRBV19 to TRBJ2-1; no clear D. This TCR was recovered from a man over 45 in good health. Some clones in this sample may be carry-over from other donors' samples. The sequenced material came from peripheral blood mononuclear cells. This CDR3 reads CASSIEGYTPYNEQFF. CDR3 nucleotides: TGTGCCAGTAGTATAGAGGGTTACACTCCCTACAATGAGCAGTTCTTC.